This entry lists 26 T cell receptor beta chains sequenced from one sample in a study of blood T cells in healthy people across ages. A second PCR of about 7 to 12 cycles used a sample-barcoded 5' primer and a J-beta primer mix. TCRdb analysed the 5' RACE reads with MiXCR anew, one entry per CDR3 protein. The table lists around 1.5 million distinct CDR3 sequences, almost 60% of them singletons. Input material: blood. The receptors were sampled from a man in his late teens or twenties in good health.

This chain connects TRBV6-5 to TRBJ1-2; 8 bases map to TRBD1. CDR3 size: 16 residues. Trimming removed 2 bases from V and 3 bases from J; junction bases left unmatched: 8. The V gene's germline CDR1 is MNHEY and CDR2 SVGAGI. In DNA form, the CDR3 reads TGTGCCAGCAGTTACGGGCAGGGGGCAGGAGACTATGGCTACACCTTC. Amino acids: CASSYGQGAGDYGYTF.

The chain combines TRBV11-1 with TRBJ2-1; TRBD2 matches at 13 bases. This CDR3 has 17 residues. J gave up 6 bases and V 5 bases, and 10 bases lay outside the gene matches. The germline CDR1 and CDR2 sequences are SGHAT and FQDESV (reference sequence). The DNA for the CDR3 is TGTGCCAGCAGCCTGCCCGGACTAGCGGGAGCCCTCAATGAGCAGTTCTTC. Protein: CASSLPGLAGALNEQFF.

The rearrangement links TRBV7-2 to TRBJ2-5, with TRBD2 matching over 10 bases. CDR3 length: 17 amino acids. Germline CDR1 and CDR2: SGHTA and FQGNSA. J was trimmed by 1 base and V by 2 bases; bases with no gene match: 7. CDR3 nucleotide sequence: TGTGCCAGCAGCTTACTTGGGCTAGCGGGGGCCCAAGAGACCCAGTACTTC. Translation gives CASSLLGLAGAQETQYF.

The CDR3 here is CAISEPQVAAGSYNEQFF. As DNA, the CDR3 is TGTGCCATCAGTGAGCCCCAGGTGGCGGCGGGTTCCTACAATGAGCAGTTCTTC. The genes are TRBV10-3 and TRBJ2-1, with a possible D match to TRBD2 (5 bases). V was pared by 2 bases and J by 1 base, with 18 bases between. Germline V gives CDR1 ENHRY, CDR2 SYGVKD. The CDR3 consists of 18 residues.

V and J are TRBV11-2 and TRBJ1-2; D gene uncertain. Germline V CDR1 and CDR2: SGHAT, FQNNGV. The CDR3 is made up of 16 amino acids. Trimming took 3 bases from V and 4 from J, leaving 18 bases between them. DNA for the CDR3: TGTGCCAGCAGCTTCACGGGCTCCTCATCCGGCTATGGCTACACCTTC. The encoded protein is CASSFTGSSSGYGYTF.

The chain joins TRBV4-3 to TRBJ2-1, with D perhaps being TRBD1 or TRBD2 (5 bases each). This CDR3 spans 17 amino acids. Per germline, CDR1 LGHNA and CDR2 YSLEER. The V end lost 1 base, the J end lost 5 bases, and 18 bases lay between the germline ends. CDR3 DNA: TGCGCCAGCAGCCAAGTCTTGGGGCGGCCGAGGGACAATGAGCAGTTCTTC. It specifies CASSQVLGRPRDNEQFF.

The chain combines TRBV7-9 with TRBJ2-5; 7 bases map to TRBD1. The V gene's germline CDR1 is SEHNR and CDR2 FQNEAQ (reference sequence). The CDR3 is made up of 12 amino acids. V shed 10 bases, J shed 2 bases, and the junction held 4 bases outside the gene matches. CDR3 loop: CATTGKQETQYF. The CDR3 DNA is TGTGCCACGACAGGGAAGCAAGAGACCCAGTACTTC.

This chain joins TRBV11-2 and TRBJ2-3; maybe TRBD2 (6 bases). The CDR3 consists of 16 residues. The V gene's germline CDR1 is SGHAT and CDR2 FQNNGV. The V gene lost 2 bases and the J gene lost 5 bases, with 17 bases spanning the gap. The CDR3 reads CASSLSSNPGVDTQYF. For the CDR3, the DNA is TGTGCCAGCAGCTTATCATCAAACCCGGGGGTAGATACGCAGTATTTT. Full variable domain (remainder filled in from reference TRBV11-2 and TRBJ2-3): EAGVAQSPRYKIIEKRQSVAFWCNPISGHATLYWYQQILGQGPKLLIQFQNNGVVDDSQLPKDRFSAERLKGVDSTLKIQPAKLEDSAVYLCASSLSSNPGVDTQYFGPGTRLTVL.

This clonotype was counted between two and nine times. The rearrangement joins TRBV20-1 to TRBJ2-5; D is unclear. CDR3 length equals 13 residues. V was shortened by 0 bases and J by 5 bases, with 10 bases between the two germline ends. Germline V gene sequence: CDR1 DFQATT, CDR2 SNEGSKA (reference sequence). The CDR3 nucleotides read TGCAGTGCTAGAGATTCACCCCGGGAGACCCAGTACTTC. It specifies CSARDSPRETQYF.

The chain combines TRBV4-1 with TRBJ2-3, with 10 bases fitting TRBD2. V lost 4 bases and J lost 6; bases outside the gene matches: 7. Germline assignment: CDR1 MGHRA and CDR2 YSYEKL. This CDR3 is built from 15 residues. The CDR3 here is CASSPLLAGDDTQYF. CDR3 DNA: TGCGCCAGCAGCCCCCTGCTAGCGGGGGATGATACGCAGTATTTT.

The CDR3 DNA follows: TGTGCCAGCAGTGTCACAGGGGAACGCTACGAGCAGTACTTC. Amino acids: CASSVTGERYEQYF. The chain employs TRBV27 and TRBJ2-7; 7 bases line up with TRBD1. V shed 5 bases and J 3 bases; nucleotides not matched to a gene: 7. The germline V gene encodes CDR1 MNHEY and CDR2 SMNVEV (reference sequence). CDR3 size: 14 residues.

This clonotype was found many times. The CDR3 reads CSATSSVTGGSYNEQFF. The CDR3 DNA follows: TGCAGTGCCACGTCGTCAGTAACCGGCGGCTCCTACAATGAGCAGTTCTTC. This sequence joins TRBV20-1 and TRBJ2-1; D uncertain. V was clipped by 6 bases and J by 0 bases, with 21 bases between them. The germline V gene encodes CDR1 DFQATT and CDR2 SNEGSKA (reference sequence). The CDR3 runs to 17 residues.

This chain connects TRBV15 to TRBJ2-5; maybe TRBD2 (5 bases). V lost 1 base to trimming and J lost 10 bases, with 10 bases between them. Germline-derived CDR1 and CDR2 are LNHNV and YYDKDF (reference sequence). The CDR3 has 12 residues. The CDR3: CATSRGEGGQYF. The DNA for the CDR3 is TGTGCCACCAGCAGAGGCGAGGGTGGCCAGTACTTC.

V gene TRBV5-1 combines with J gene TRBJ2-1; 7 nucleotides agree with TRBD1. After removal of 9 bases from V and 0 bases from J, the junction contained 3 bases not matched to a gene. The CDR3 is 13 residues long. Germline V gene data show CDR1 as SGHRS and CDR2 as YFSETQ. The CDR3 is CAKTGVSYNEQFF. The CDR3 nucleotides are TGCGCCAAAACAGGGGTCTCCTACAATGAGCAGTTCTTC.

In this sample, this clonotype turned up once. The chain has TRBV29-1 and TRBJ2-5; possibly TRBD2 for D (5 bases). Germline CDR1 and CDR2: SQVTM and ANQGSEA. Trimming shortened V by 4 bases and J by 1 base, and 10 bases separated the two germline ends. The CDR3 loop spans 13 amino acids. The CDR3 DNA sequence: TGCAGCGTTGGCCGGGCGGGCCAAGAGACCCAGTACTTC. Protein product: CSVGRAGQETQYF.

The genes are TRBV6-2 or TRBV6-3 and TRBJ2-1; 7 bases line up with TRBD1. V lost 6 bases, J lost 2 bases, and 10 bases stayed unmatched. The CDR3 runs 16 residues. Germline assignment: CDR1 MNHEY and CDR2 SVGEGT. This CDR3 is CASRLSGTVAYNEQFF. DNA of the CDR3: TGTGCCAGCAGGCTATCCGGGACAGTTGCCTACAATGAGCAGTTCTTC.

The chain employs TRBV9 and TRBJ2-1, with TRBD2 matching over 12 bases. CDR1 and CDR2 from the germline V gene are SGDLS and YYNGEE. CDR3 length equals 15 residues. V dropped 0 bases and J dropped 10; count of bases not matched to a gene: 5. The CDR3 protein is CASSVASGRAVEQFF. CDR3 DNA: TGTGCCAGCAGCGTAGCTAGCGGGAGGGCCGTGGAGCAGTTCTTC.

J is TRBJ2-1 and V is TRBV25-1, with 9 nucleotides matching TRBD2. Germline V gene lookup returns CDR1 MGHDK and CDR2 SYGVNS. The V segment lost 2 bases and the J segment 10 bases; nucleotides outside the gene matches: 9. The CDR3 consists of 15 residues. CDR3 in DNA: TGTGCCAGCAGTGAAAAGTGGGGACTAGCAGTCGAGCAGTTCTTC. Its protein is CASSEKWGLAVEQFF.

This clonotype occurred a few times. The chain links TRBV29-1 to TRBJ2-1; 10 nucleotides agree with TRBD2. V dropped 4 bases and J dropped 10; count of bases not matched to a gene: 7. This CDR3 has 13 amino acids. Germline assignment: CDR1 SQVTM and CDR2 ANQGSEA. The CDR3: CSVVAGGDGEQFF. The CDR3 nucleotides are TGCAGCGTTGTAGCGGGGGGCGATGGGGAGCAGTTCTTC.

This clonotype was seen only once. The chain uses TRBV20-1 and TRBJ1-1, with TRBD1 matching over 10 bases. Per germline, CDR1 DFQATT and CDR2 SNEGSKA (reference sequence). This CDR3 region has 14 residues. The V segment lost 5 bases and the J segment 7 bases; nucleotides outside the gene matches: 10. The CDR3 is CSAFSTGGAVEAFF. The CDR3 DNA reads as TGCAGTGCTTTCTCGACAGGGGGCGCGGTTGAAGCTTTCTTT.

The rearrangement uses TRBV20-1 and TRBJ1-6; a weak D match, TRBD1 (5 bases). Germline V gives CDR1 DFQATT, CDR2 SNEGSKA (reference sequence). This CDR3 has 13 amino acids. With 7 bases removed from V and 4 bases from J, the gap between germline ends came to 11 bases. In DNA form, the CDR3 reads TGCAGTGTTATCTCAGGGTATAATTCACCCCTCCACTTT. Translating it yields CSVISGYNSPLHF.

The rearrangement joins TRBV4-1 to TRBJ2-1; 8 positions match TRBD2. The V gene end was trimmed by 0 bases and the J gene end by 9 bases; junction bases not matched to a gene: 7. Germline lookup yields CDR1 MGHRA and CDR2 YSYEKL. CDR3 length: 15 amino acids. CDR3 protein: CASSQESGTSVEQFF. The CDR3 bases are TGCGCCAGCAGCCAAGAATCCGGGACTAGTGTTGAGCAGTTCTTC.

The chain's CDR3 is CATSEGLATYEQYF. CDR3 DNA: TGTGCCACCAGTGAGGGACTGGCAACTTACGAGCAGTACTTC. The genes are TRBV24-1 and TRBJ2-7; possibly TRBD2 for D (6 bases). The CDR3 runs 14 residues. V lost 4 bases and J lost 4, with 13 bases in between. Germline loops: CDR1 KGHDR, CDR2 SFDVKD.

The CDR3 region is CASSERQTGYTEAFF. DNA of the CDR3: TGCGCCAGCAGCGAACGCCAGACAGGGTACACTGAAGCTTTCTTT. The chain is built from TRBV4-1 and TRBJ1-1; 7 bases match TRBD1. The CDR3 loop spans 15 amino acids. Losses at the gene ends were 5 bases for V and 3 bases for J; bases not matched to a gene: 9. CDR1 and CDR2 from the germline V gene are MGHRA and YSYEKL.

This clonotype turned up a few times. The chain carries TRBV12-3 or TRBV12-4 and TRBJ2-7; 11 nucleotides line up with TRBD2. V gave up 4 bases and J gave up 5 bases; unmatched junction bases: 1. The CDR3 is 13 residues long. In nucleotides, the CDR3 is TGTGCCAGCAGTTCGACTAGCGGGAACGAGCAGTACTTC. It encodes CASSSTSGNEQYF.

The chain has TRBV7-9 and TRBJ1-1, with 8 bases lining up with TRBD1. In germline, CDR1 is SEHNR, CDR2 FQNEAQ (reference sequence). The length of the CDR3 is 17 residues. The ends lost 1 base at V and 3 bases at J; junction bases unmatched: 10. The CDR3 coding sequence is TGTGCCAGCAGCTTAGTCTCAGGGGGCGGACTGGACACTGAAGCTTTCTTT. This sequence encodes CASSLVSGGGLDTEAFF. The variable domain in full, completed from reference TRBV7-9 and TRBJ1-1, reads DTGVSQNPRHKITKRGQNVTFRCDPISEHNRLYWYRQTLGQGPEFLTYFQNEAQLEKSRLLSDRFSAERPKGSFSTLEIQRTEQGDSAMYLCASSLVSGGGLDTEAFFGQGTRLTVV.